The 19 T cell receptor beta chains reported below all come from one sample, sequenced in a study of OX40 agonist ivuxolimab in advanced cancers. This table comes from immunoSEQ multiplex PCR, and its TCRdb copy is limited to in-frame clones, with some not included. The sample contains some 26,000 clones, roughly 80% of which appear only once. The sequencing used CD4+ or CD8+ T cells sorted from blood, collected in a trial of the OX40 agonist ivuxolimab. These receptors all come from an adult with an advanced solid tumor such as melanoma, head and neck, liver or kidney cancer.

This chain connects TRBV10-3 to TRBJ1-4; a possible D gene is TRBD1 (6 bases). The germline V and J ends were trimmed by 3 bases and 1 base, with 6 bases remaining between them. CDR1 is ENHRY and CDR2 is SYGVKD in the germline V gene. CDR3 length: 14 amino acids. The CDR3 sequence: CAISEGGTNEKLFF. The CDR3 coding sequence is TGTGCCATCAGTGAAGGGGGAACTAATGAAAAACTGTTTTTT.

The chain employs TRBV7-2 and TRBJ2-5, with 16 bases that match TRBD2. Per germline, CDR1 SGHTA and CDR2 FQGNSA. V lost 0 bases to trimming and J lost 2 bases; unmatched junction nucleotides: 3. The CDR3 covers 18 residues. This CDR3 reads CASSLAPGLAGGQETQYF. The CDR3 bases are TGTGCCAGCAGCTTAGCGCCGGGACTAGCGGGGGGGCAAGAGACCCAGTACTTC.

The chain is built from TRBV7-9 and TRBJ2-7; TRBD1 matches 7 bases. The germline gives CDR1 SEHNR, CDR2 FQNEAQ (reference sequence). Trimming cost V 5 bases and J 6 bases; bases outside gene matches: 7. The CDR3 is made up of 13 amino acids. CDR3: CASSPRQGPEQYF. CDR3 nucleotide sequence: TGTGCCAGCAGCCCACGACAGGGTCCCGAGCAGTACTTC.

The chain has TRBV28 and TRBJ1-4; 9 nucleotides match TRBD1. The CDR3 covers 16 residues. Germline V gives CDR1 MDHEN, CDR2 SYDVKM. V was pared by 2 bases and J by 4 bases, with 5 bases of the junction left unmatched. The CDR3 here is CASSLMGQGRNEKLFF. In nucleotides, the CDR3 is TGTGCCAGCAGTTTAATGGGACAGGGACGTAATGAAAAACTGTTTTTT.

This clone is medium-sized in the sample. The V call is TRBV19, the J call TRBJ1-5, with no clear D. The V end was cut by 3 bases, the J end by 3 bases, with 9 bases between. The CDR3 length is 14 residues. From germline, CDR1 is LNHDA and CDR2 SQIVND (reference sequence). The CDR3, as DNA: TGTGCCAGTAGTATTGTGCCTCTCAATCAGCCCCAGCATTTT. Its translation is CASSIVPLNQPQHF.

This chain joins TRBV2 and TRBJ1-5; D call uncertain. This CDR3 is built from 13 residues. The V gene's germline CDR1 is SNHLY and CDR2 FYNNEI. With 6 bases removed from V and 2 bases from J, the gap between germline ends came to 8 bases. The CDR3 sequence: CASRRTGNQPQHF. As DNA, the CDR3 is TGTGCCAGCAGGAGAACAGGCAATCAGCCCCAGCATTTT.

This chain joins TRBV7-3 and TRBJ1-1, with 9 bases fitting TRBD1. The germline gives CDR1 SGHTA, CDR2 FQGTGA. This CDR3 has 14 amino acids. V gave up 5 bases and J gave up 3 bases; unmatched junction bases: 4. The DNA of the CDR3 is TGTGCCAGCAGCCCAGGACAGGGGTACACTGAAGCTTTCTTT. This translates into CASSPGQGYTEAFF.

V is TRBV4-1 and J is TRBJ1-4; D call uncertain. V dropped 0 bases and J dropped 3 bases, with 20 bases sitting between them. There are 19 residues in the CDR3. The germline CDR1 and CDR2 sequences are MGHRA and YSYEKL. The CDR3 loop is CASSQDFTHILEANEKLFF. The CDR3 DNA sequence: TGCGCCAGCAGCCAAGATTTTACTCATATTCTGGAGGCTAATGAAAAACTGTTTTTT.

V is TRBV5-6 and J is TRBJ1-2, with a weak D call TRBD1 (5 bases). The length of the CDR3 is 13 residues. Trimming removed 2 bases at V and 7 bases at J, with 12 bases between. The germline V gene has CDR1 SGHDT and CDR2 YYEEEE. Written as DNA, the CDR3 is TGTGCCAGCAGCTTACCGTCAGGGAGTGGCTACACCTTC. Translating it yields CASSLPSGSGYTF.

The CDR3 coding sequence is TGCGCCAGCAGTGAGAGGGTAGCGGGAGAGATGACAGATACGCAGTATTTT. Amino acids: CASSERVAGEMTDTQYF. The chain recombines TRBV10-2 with TRBJ2-3; 9 bases fit TRBD2. The CDR3 has 17 residues. Trimming took 2 bases from V and 3 from J; bases not matched to a gene: 9. CDR1 and CDR2 from the germline V gene are WSHSY and SAAADI.

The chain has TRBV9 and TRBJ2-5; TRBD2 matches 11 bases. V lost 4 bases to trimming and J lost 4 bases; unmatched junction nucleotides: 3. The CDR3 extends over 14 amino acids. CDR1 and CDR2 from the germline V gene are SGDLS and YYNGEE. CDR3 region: CASSLAGGLETQYF. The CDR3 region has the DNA TGTGCCAGCAGCTTAGCGGGGGGGCTAGAGACCCAGTACTTC.

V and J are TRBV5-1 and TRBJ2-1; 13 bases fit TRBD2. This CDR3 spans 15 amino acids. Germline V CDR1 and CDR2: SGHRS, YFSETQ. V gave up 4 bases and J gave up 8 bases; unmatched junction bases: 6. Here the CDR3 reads CASSLTSGGAYEQFF. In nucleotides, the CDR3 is TGCGCCAGCAGCCTAACTAGCGGGGGGGCGTATGAGCAGTTCTTC.

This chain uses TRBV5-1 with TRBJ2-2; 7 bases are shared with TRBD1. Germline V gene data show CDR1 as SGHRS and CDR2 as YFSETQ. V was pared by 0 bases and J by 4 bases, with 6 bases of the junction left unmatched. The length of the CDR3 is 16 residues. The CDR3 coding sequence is TGCGCCAGCAGCTTGGTGGCAGGGGGTTTCACCGGGGAGCTGTTTTTT. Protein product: CASSLVAGGFTGELFF.

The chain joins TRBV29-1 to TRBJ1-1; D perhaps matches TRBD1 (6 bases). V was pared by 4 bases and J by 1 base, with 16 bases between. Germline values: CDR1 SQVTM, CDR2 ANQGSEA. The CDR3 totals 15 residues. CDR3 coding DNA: TGCAGCGTTGTGGGGGGTGACAGGCCGAACACTGAAGCTTTCTTT. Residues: CSVVGGDRPNTEAFF.

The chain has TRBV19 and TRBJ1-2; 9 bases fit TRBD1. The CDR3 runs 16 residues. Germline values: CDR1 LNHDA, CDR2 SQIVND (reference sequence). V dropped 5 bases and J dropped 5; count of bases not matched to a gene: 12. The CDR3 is CASSVYRGPDLYGYTF. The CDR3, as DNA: TGTGCCAGTAGTGTATACAGGGGGCCAGACCTATATGGCTACACCTTC.

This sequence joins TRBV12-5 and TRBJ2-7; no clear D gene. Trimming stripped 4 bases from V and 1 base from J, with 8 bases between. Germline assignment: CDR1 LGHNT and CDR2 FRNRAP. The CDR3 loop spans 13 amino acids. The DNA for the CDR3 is TGTGCTAGTGGTTCCTCACCTTCCTACGAGCAGTACTTC. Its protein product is CASGSSPSYEQYF. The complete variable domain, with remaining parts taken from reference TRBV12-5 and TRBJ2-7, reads DARVTQTPRHKVTEMGQEVTMRCQPILGHNTVFWYRQTMMQGLELLAYFRNRAPLDDSGMPKDRFSAEMPDATLATLKIQPSEPRDSAVYFCASGSSPSYEQYFGPGTRLTVT.

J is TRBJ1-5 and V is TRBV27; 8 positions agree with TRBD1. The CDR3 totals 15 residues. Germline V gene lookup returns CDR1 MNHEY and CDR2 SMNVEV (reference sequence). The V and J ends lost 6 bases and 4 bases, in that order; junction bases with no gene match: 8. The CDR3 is CASRPGTGGNQPQHF. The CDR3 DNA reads TGTGCCAGCAGACCCGGGACAGGAGGGAATCAGCCCCAGCATTTT.

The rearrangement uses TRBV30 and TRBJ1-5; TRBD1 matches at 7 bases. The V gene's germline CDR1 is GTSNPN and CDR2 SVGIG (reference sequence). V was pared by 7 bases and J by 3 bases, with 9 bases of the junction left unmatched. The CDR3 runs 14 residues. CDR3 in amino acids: CASNSGQPNQPQHF. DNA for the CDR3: TGTGCCTCTAACTCGGGACAGCCCAATCAGCCCCAGCATTTT.

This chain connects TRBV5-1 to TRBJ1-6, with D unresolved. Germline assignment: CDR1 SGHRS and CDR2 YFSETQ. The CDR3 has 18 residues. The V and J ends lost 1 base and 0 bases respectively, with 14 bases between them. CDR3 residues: CASSLYGPTSSYNSPLHF. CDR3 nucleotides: TGCGCCAGCAGCTTGTACGGACCTACGAGCTCCTATAATTCACCCCTCCACTTT.